This is a list of T cell receptor beta chains from one sample in a study of T cells in Graves' hyperthyroidism and ophthalmopathy. TCRdb independently ran MiXCR on the multiplex PCR reads; one entry per CDR3 protein. Of about 640,000 distinct CDR3 sequences listed, approximately 14% are singletons. The sample consisted of blood. These receptors came from a woman aged 45 to 65 with Graves' ophthalmopathy. Both conserved end residues are part of each CDR3. A D gene is named only where the DNA matches it firmly. Size values are once, few and many counts, or a class for expanded clones, and some rows have none.

j_gene	d_gene	abundance	v_gene	CDR3nt	CDR3aa
TRBJ2-7	TRBD2	-	TRBV4-2	TGTGCCAGCAGCCCAGGACTAGCGGGCCTCCTGGAGCAGTACTTC	CASSPGLAGLLEQYF
TRBJ2-2	TRBD2	few	TRBV5-1	TGCGCCAGCAGCTTTGCGGCTAGCGGGAGTTCCACCGGGGAGCTGTTTTTT	CASSFAASGSSTGELFF
TRBJ2-1	TRBD2	many	TRBV12-3/TRBV12-4	TGTGCCAGCAGTTTAGCGACGGGGGGGCACCATGAGCAGTTCTTC	CASSLATGGHHEQFF
TRBJ2-2	-	few	TRBV4-1	TGCGCCAGCAGCCAACCTCTCGAGCGCACCGGGGAGCTGTTTTTT	CASSQPLERTGELFF
TRBJ1-2	-	-	TRBV6-2/TRBV6-3	TGTGCCAGCAGTTACAGGATAGCTAACTATGGCTACACCTTC	CASSYRIANYGYTF
TRBJ2-5	-	many	TRBV5-1	TGCGCCAGCAGCCGGGAAATCCAAGAGACCCAGTACTTC	CASSREIQETQYF
TRBJ2-7	TRBD1	many	TRBV6-5	TGTGCCAGCAGTTTGACAGGGAATACCTACGAGCAGTACTTC	CASSLTGNTYEQYF
TRBJ2-3	-	many	TRBV28	TGTGCCAGCAGTTTTGGGGGTTTGACAGATACGCAGTATTTT	CASSFGGLTDTQYF
TRBJ2-1	TRBD2	many	TRBV2	TGTGCCAGCTCCGAGCGGGAGAATTTCTACAATGAGCAGTTCTTC	CASSERENFYNEQFF
TRBJ2-5	-	many	TRBV27	TGTGCCAGCACGGACCGGGACGTCCAAGAGACCCAGTACTTC	CASTDRDVQETQYF
TRBJ1-5	-	many	TRBV30	TGTGCCTGGAATCAGGAGGCAAATCAGCCCCAGCATTTT	CAWNQEANQPQHF
TRBJ1-1	-	many	TRBV7-9	TGTGCCAGCAGCGCACAGGCGAACACTGAAGCTTTCTTT	CASSAQANTEAFF
TRBJ2-1	-	many	TRBV11-3	TGTGCCAGCAGCTTATCCGGACAGTTATTCTACAATGAGCAGTTCTTC	CASSLSGQLFYNEQFF
TRBJ1-6	-	many	TRBV3-1	TGTGCCAGCAGACGACTTGACAGAGATAATTCACCCCTCCACTTT	CASRRLDRDNSPLHF
TRBJ2-5	-	-	TRBV7-7	TGTGCTAGCAGCCCCACAGGGAGGGGAGAGACCCAGTACTTC	CASSPTGRGETQYF
TRBJ1-4	-	-	TRBV28	TGTGCCAGCAGCAGAGGCCACAGCTTGAATGAAAAACTGTTTTTT	CASSRGHSLNEKLFF
TRBJ2-7	TRBD2	many	TRBV20-1	TGCAGTGCTAGAGATTACAGCGGGAGCTTGTACGAGCAGTACTTC	CSARDYSGSLYEQYF
TRBJ1-4	TRBD1	-	TRBV4-3	TGCGCCAGCAGCCGAGGGACAGCCAGAACGGGTGATGAAAAACTGTTTTTT	CASSRGTARTGDEKLFF
TRBJ2-7	TRBD2	many	TRBV28	TGTGCCAGCAGTTTCAGCGGGAGTCGGGTGGGCTCCTACGAGCAGTACTTC	CASSFSGSRVGSYEQYF
TRBJ2-2	TRBD2	many	TRBV6-6	TGTGCCAGCAGTTACGGGTTCGGTCTAGCGGGACTCACCGGGGAGCTGTTTTTT	CASSYGFGLAGLTGELFF
TRBJ2-4	TRBD1	-	TRBV5-1	TGCGCCAGCAGCCAACAGGGGAGCGGTTACATTCAGTACTTC	CASSQQGSGYIQYF
TRBJ2-1	TRBD2	many	TRBV12-3/TRBV12-4	TGTGCCAGCAGCCTGACGCTAGCGGGAGTTTTCAATGAGCAGTTCTTC	CASSLTLAGVFNEQFF
TRBJ2-1	TRBD2	many	TRBV2	TGTGCCAGCAGGGGGACTAGCGGGAGTTTGGAGTTCTTC	CASRGTSGSLEFF
TRBJ2-7	-	many	TRBV13	TGTGCCAGCAGCTTAAAGGTTGGCGGGTTCTCCTACGAGCAGTACTTC	CASSLKVGGFSYEQYF
TRBJ1-5	-	-	TRBV7-2	TGTGCCAGCAGCTTATCAGGGATCAGCAATCAGCCCCAGCATTTT	CASSLSGISNQPQHF
TRBJ2-5	TRBD2	-	TRBV4-2	TGTGCCAGCAGCCCCCTAGCGGGAGCGGTCCAAGAGACCCAGTACTTC	CASSPLAGAVQETQYF
TRBJ1-5	TRBD1	-	TRBV7-9	TGTGCCAGCAGCTTAGGCTGGGACAGAACTCAGCCCCAGCATTTT	CASSLGWDRTQPQHF
TRBJ2-5	-	many	TRBV2	TGTGCCAGCAGTGATCCCGGCGCTGTCGACAGGCATCAAGAGACCCAGTACTTC	CASSDPGAVDRHQETQYF
TRBJ2-7	TRBD1	many	TRBV29-1	TGCAGCGTTGAAGAGACAGGGTCCTACGAGCAGTACTTC	CSVEETGSYEQYF
TRBJ2-2	TRBD2	-	TRBV5-1	TGCGCCAGCAGCTTGGTCCGCGGGGGGGCCGGGGAGCTGTTTTTT	CASSLVRGGAGELFF
TRBJ2-7	-	many	TRBV6-1	TGTGCCAGCAGGCGGAGCGTGTACGAGCAGTACTTC	CASRRSVYEQYF
TRBJ2-1	TRBD2	few	TRBV9	TGTGCCAGCAGCGTACGCGGACTAGCGGGAGGGGATGAGCAGTTCTTC	CASSVRGLAGGDEQFF
TRBJ2-2	TRBD2	-	TRBV27	TGTGCCAGCAGTCATTCACGGACTAGCGGGATTGTCACCGGGGAGCTGTTTTTT	CASSHSRTSGIVTGELFF